The present T cell receptor beta chain was sequenced within a study of OX40 agonist ivuxolimab in advanced cancers. V lost 4 bases, J lost 5 bases, and 15 bases lay in between. The CDR3 loop spans 15 amino acids. Germline CDR1 and CDR2: MGHDK and SYGVNS. Method: immunoSEQ multiplex PCR; TCRdb's copy keeps in-frame clones and lacks some. The top ten clones hold about 2% of a sample with tens of thousands of clones, approximately 85% of them seen once. The rearrangement uses TRBV25-1 and TRBJ2-1; D is unresolved. The sequence was collected from an adult with an advanced solid tumor such as melanoma, head and neck, liver or kidney cancer. Source: CD4+ or CD8+ T cells sorted from blood, taken in a trial of the OX40 agonist ivuxolimab. CDR3 sequence reads: CASSAHQPPNNEQFF. In nucleotides, the CDR3 is TGTGCCAGCAGTGCGCACCAGCCACCGAACAATGAGCAGTTCTTC.